A selection of T cell receptor beta chains follows, all from one sample in a study of T cell repertoires in cytomegalovirus infection. TCRdb used MiXCR to reprocess the reads, holding one entry per CDR3 protein. The sample lists about 260,000 distinct CDR3 sequences; roughly 15% were seen once. The sample consisted of PBMCs. Receptor source: a human donor in good health (CMV status not recorded). Some clones in this sample may be carry-over from other donors' samples. Each CDR3 is given with its conserved first and last residue. The order of the fields is V gene, J gene, D gene, clone size, CDR3 DNA, CDR3 protein. D genes are given only for firm matches. Only some rows state a clone size, as once, few, many or a class for expanded clones.

TRBV6-1	TRBJ1-1	NA	few	TGTGCCAGCAGTGAGCTCCTCCCGGGCACTGAAGCTTTCTTT	CASSELLPGTEAFF
TRBV7-9	TRBJ2-6	TRBD1	few	TGTGCCAGCAGCTTCTTAAGGGGGCTGGGGGCCAACGTCCTGACTTTC	CASSFLRGLGANVLTF
TRBV5-4	TRBJ2-7	TRBD2	few	TGTGCCAGCAGCTTTTCCGAAAATAGACTAGCGGGGGGGTTCAGCTCCTACGAGCAGTACTTC	CASSFSENRLAGGFSSYEQYF
TRBV6-2/TRBV6-3	TRBJ2-3	NA	many	TGTGCCAGCAGTTACTACGGAAAGCGGACAGATACGCAGTATTTT	CASSYYGKRTDTQYF
TRBV29-1	TRBJ1-1	NA	NA	TGCAGCGTCCTCCCGGGGGACACTGAAGCTTTCTTT	CSVLPGDTEAFF
TRBV28	TRBJ1-1	NA	many	TGTGCCAGCAGCCTACCTGGGTCGGCTTTCTTT	CASSLPGSAFF
TRBV20-1	TRBJ2-1	TRBD2	few	TGCAGTGCCCCAAACCTGGCTAGCGGAGACTCCTACAATGAGCAGTTCTTC	CSAPNLASGDSYNEQFF
TRBV2	TRBJ2-3	TRBD1	few	TGTGCCAGCAGAGGACAGGTGGTCCACACAGATACGCAGTATTTT	CASRGQVVHTDTQYF
TRBV5-5	TRBJ2-5	NA	NA	TGTGCCAGCAGCTTTAGCCCAGGGCAGGGGCTACAAGAGACCCAGTACTTC	CASSFSPGQGLQETQYF
TRBV7-2	TRBJ2-5	TRBD2	many	TGTGCCAGCAGCTTAGACGGCGGGAGCCGGGAGCGAGAGACCCAGTACTTC	CASSLDGGSRERETQYF
TRBV6-2/TRBV6-3	TRBJ2-7	NA	NA	TGTGCCAGCAGTTACCCCCTCGGACTACCCTACGAGCAGTACTTC	CASSYPLGLPYEQYF
TRBV7-2	TRBJ2-1	NA	many	TGTGCCAGCAGTAAGAATGGTCGTGAGCAGTTCTTC	CASSKNGREQFF
TRBV28	TRBJ1-1	NA	NA	TGTGCCAGCAGTTTAATCTGGAACACTGAAGCTTTCTTT	CASSLIWNTEAFF
TRBV10-3	TRBJ2-1	NA	few	TGTGCCACCGCCACTCCGAGGGGACCCAGAACCTACAATGAGCAGTTCTTC	CATATPRGPRTYNEQFF
TRBV19	TRBJ1-6	NA	few	TGTGCCAGTATTCCGCGGGGGGCTCTGGGACCCCTCCACTTT	CASIPRGALGPLHF
TRBV6-1	TRBJ2-7	TRBD2	many	TGTGCCAGCAGTCAATCCGGGACTAGCGGCTACGAGCAGTACTTC	CASSQSGTSGYEQYF
TRBV19	TRBJ2-7	NA	NA	TGTGCCAGTAGTACCCCTCTGGGGGGATCCTACGAGCAGTACTTC	CASSTPLGGSYEQYF
TRBV7-2	TRBJ1-5	NA	NA	TGTGCCAGAAGCTTACGAGGGCAAGAGCCCCAGCATTTT	CARSLRGQEPQHF
TRBV20-1	TRBJ1-2	NA	NA	TGCAGTGCCCACCTCAGGGTGATGGGGCTAAATGGCTACACCTTC	CSAHLRVMGLNGYTF
TRBV6-1	TRBJ2-6	NA	many	TGTGCCAGCAGTGAAAGCAACTCTGGGGCCAACGTCCTGACTTTC	CASSESNSGANVLTF
TRBV20-1	TRBJ2-3	TRBD2	few	TGCAGTGCTAGTCAGCCTAGCGGGCACACAGATACGCAGTATTTT	CSASQPSGHTDTQYF
TRBV28	TRBJ1-6	TRBD1	NA	TGTGCCAGCAGTACAAGGGACAGTCCGGCCTCACCCCTCCACTTT	CASSTRDSPASPLHF
TRBV3-1	TRBJ2-7	NA	few	TGTGCCAGCAGCCACAGGGCCGAGCAGTACTTC	CASSHRAEQYF
TRBV19	TRBJ1-1	NA	NA	TGTGCCAGTAAACCCTACGGGAACACTGAAGCTTTCTTT	CASKPYGNTEAFF
TRBV28	TRBJ2-3	TRBD2	NA	TGTGCCAGCAGTCCGGGACTAGAGGGTACGCAGTATTTT	CASSPGLEGTQYF
TRBV4-1	TRBJ2-1	NA	many	TGCGCCAGCACCCCTAGGCTAGGAGAGAATGAGCAGTTCTTC	CASTPRLGENEQFF
TRBV29-1	TRBJ2-1	TRBD2	NA	TGCAGCTTCTTACCGGGACTAGCGGGAGTAGGTGAGCAGTTCTTC	CSFLPGLAGVGEQFF
TRBV29-1	TRBJ2-5	NA	few	TGCAGCGTATACAGGGGGGGAGAGACCCAGTACTTC	CSVYRGGETQYF
TRBV19	TRBJ1-1	NA	NA	TGTGCCAGTAGTGGTCAGTTCTCGAACACTGAAGCTTTCTTT	CASSGQFSNTEAFF
TRBV28	TRBJ1-2	NA	many	TGTGCCAGCAGTGGGGGTGGTACCTCCTATGGCTACACCTTC	CASSGGGTSYGYTF
TRBV6-1	TRBJ1-5	TRBD1	many	TGTGCCAGCAGTGACGGGACAGAAAATCAGCCCCAGCATTTT	CASSDGTENQPQHF
TRBV7-6	TRBJ1-1	NA	many	TGTGCCAGCAGCCGGGGTGATGAAGCTTTCTTT	CASSRGDEAFF
TRBV7-2	TRBJ2-7	TRBD2	many	TGTGCCAGCAGCTTAGTATCTAGCGGAGCCTACGAGCAGTACTTC	CASSLVSSGAYEQYF
TRBV20-1	TRBJ1-2	NA	few	TGCAGTGTTGAAACTGACGGGACCAAGGGCTACACCTTC	CSVETDGTKGYTF
TRBV29-1	TRBJ2-7	NA	NA	TGCAGCGTCGAAAGGGACTACGAGCAGTACTTC	CSVERDYEQYF
TRBV5-5	TRBJ2-7	NA	NA	TGTGCCAGCAGCGGGGATTCGGGATACTACTACGAGCAGTACTTC	CASSGDSGYYYEQYF
TRBV28	TRBJ2-5	TRBD2	many	TGTGCCAGCACAACGAGCGGGAGGGCCCAAGAGACCCAGTACTTC	CASTTSGRAQETQYF
TRBV25-1	TRBJ1-1	NA	few	TGTGCCAGCAGTGTAGGACAAACTGAAGCTTTCTTT	CASSVGQTEAFF
TRBV12-3/TRBV12-4	TRBJ2-7	TRBD1	few	TGTGCCAGCAGCCGTAGACAGGGCTACGAGCAGTACTTC	CASSRRQGYEQYF
TRBV6-1	TRBJ2-5	TRBD2	once	TGTGCCAGCACGTCCGGGGGGGCCGTTTCAGAGACCCAGTACTTC	CASTSGGAVSETQYF
TRBV10-3	TRBJ1-5	NA	NA	TGTGCCATCAGTGATACAGGGTTCAATCAGCCCCAGCATTTT	CAISDTGFNQPQHF
TRBV7-9	TRBJ1-2	NA	many	TGTGCCAGCAGCTCGATTAACAGGGATGGCTACACCTTC	CASSSINRDGYTF
TRBV11-2	TRBJ1-1	NA	few	TGTGCCAGCAGCTACAAGGGCCGTGAAGCTTTCTTT	CASSYKGREAFF
TRBV18	TRBJ2-7	NA	many	TGTGCCAGCTCACCAAGGCCCCCGGGTGAGCAGTACTTC	CASSPRPPGEQYF
TRBV3-1	TRBJ2-2	NA	NA	TGTGCCAGCAGCCAAGCTAGCAGGCATACCGGGGAGCTGTTTTTT	CASSQASRHTGELFF
TRBV18	TRBJ2-3	TRBD2	NA	TGTGCCAGCTCACCACAGGGAGGGGCCAGCACAGATACGCAGTATTTT	CASSPQGGASTDTQYF
TRBV29-1	TRBJ2-1	NA	few	TGCAGCGTTGAACAGTCCTACAATGAGCAGTTCTTC	CSVEQSYNEQFF
TRBV9	TRBJ1-1	NA	NA	TGTGCCAGCAGCGTAGATCGGAGGAACACTGAAGCTTTCTTT	CASSVDRRNTEAFF
TRBV6-2/TRBV6-3	TRBJ2-7	NA	NA	TGTGCCAGCAGAGCAATCCAGGCGTCCTACGAGCAGTACTTC	CASRAIQASYEQYF
TRBV7-9	TRBJ2-5	TRBD1	many	TGTGCCAGCAGCTTAAATGGGGACAGAGGAGAGACCCAGTACTTC	CASSLNGDRGETQYF
TRBV2	TRBJ1-1	NA	NA	TGTGCCAGCAGTGACCGACCCATTTGGGAAGCTTTCTTT	CASSDRPIWEAFF